Listed here are 8 T cell receptor beta chains from one sample, sequenced in a study of T cell clonality in common variable immunodeficiency. Study-wide results and limits: In common variable immunodeficiency, TCR beta chains reportedly carried fewer deletions and N-nucleotide insertions.

Profiling relied on immunoSEQ multiplex PCR, and the TCRdb table lists in-frame clones only, not all of them. The sample presents just over 25,000 clones, none singletons. No antigen is known for these receptors. Sequencing was performed on peripheral blood mononuclear cells. The receptor set was obtained from a human donor with common variable immunodeficiency.

Of note for this clone: One end of the junction fails to match germline, which may point to a read error. The read terminates 3 residues before the CDR3 end, so the remaining end is supplied by the germline J gene. The chain links TRBV18 to TRBJ1-1; unclear D gene. This CDR3 is 14 amino acids long. Germline CDR1 KGHSH, CDR2 LQKENI. The CDR3 loop is CASPPAARNTEAFF. The CDR3 DNA, read in part, is TGTGCCAGCCCACCAGCGGCACGGAACACTGAA.

Remarks on this clone: Coverage ceases 3 residues before the CDR3 finishes, and the germline J gene fills in the end. V gene TRBV2 combines with J gene TRBJ1-3, with D possibly matching TRBD1 (5 bases). Looked up from germline, CDR1 is SNHLY and CDR2 is FYNNEI. Trimming took off 7 bases at V and 3 bases at J, with 13 bases between the two ends. This CDR3 is 14 amino acids long. The part of the CDR3 DNA that was read is TGTGCCAGCACCGCCACAGGCAATGGAAACACC. It yields the protein CASTATGNGNT. The complete CDR3 protein is CASTATGNGNTIYF.

This clone was seen repeatedly, ten times or more. Read sequence stops 3 residues before the CDR3 end, and the germline J gene provides the missing end. V is TRBV2 and J is TRBJ2-1; no clear D gene. CDR3 length: 12 residues. The germline CDR1 and CDR2 sequences are SNHLY and FYNNEI. Trimming left V 2 bases short and J 8 bases short, with 7 bases between. Partial CDR3 DNA: TGTGCCAGCAGTGAAAAGGGCTATGAG. Protein product: CASSEKGYE. The entire CDR3 sequence reads CASSEKGYEQFF.

This clone was seen at least ten times. The part of the CDR3 DNA that was read is TGTGCCAGCAGATCCGGGACAGGGGACTTAGATACG. Protein product: CASRSGTGDLDT. The complete CDR3 sequence is CASRSGTGDLDTQYF. This chain links TRBV6-2 or TRBV6-3 with TRBJ2-3; 10 nucleotides agree with TRBD1. The read comes to an end 3 residues before the CDR3 does, leaving the germline J gene to fill in the end. The CDR3 has 15 amino acids. Looked up from germline, CDR1 is MNHEY and CDR2 is SVGEGT. J lost 5 bases, V lost 6 bases, and 8 bases had no gene match.

This clone came up many times. The read is 3 residues too short to cover the CDR3 end, so that end is filled in from the germline J gene. The chain is built from TRBV7-2 and TRBJ2-7; 11 positions agree with TRBD1. Germline V gene sequence: CDR1 SGHTA, CDR2 FQGNSA. The CDR3 contains 15 residues. Trimming at V came to 3 bases and at J to 1 base, leaving 2 bases not matched to a gene. The CDR3: CASSFRDRGSYEQYF. The covered CDR3 bases are TGTGCCAGCAGCTTTAGGGACAGGGGGTCCTACGAG.

This clone was picked up many times. The read stops 3 residues short of the end of the CDR3; the missing end is completed from the germline J gene. The chain recombines TRBV5-1 with TRBJ2-1, with D possibly matching TRBD2 (6 bases). The V end was cut by 4 bases, the J end by 0 bases, with 14 bases between. The CDR3 sequence is 16 residues long. CDR1 SGHRS and CDR2 YFSETQ come from the germline V gene. This CDR3 is CASSLPGLSSYNEQFF. Partial CDR3 DNA: TGCGCCAGCAGCCTACCGGGACTTAGCTCCTACAATGAG.

This clone was detected many times. The read falls 3 residues short of the CDR3 end, and the missing part is taken from the germline J gene. The rearrangement uses TRBV20-1 and TRBJ1-1; 10 bases line up with TRBD1. This CDR3 comprises 17 residues. CDR1 DFQATT and CDR2 SNEGSKA come from the germline V gene (reference sequence). The V gene end was trimmed by 3 bases and the J gene end by 5 bases; junction bases not matched to a gene: 15. CDR3 bases read: TGCAGTGCTAGTGTCCCCGGGACAGGGGTTTTCGCAACTGAA. It codes for CSASVPGTGVFATE. The entire CDR3 is CSASVPGTGVFATEAFF.

In this sample, this clone turned up many times. From the germline J gene comes the end of the CDR3, since the read stops 3 residues before it. J is TRBJ2-1 and V is TRBV6-4, with 11 bases aligning to TRBD1. J gave up 6 bases and V 6 bases, and 7 bases lay outside the gene matches. CDR1 is MRHNA and CDR2 is SNTAGT in the germline V gene. This CDR3 is built from 15 residues. CDR3 DNA, as far as it was read: TGTGCCAGCAGAGGAGCCGGGACAGGGGGCAATGAG. Translation gives CASRGAGTGGNE. The full CDR3 sequence reads CASRGAGTGGNEQFF.